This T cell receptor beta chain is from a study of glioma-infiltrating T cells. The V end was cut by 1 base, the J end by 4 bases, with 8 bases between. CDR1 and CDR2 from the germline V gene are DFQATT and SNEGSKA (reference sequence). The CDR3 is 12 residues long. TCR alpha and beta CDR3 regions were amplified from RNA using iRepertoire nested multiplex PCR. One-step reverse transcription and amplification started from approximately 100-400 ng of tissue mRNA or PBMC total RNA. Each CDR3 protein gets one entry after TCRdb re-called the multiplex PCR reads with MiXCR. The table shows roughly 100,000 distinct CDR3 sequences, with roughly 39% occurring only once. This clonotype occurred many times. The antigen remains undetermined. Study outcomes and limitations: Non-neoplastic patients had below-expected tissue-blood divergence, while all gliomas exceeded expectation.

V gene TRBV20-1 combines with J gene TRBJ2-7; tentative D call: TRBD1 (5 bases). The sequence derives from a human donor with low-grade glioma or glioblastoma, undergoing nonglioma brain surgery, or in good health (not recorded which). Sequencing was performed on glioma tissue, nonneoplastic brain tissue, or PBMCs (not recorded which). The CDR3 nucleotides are TGCAGTGCTAGAGGGACATCATACGAGCAGTACTTC. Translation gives CSARGTSYEQYF.